The 29 T cell receptor beta chains in this list originate from one sample, sequenced in a study of T cell responses to AZD1222 COVID-19 vaccine. Produced via immunoSEQ multiplex PCR; TCRdb's table is partial and in-frame only. Of tens of thousands of clones in the sample, under 90% were seen once. The starting material was peripheral blood, obtained on day 0 of AZD1222 vaccination. These receptors all stem from an adult in good health.

The V gene is TRBV7-3, the J gene TRBJ2-7; 8 bases agree with TRBD1. V lost 5 bases to trimming and J lost 6 bases; unmatched junction nucleotides: 3. The CDR3 runs 12 residues. In germline, CDR1 is SGHTA, CDR2 FQGTGA. The CDR3: CASSQTGGEQYF. The CDR3 nucleotides read TGTGCCAGCAGCCAAACAGGGGGCGAGCAGTACTTC.

The genes are TRBV3-1 (or the pseudogene TRBV3-2) and TRBJ1-2; D is possibly TRBD1 (6 bases). This CDR3 region has 15 residues. The germline V gene has CDR1 LGHDT and CDR2 YNNKEL (reference sequence). Deletions cut 1 base from V and 6 bases from J, with 15 bases between. The CDR3, as DNA: TGTGCCAGCAGCCAAGGACAGCTTGGGGGGCATGGCTACACCTTC. Protein sequence: CASSQGQLGGHGYTF.

This chain links TRBV29-1 with TRBJ2-7; no clear D gene. The CDR3 loop spans 13 amino acids. The germline CDR1 and CDR2 sequences are SQVTM and ANQGSEA. Trimming shortened V by 0 bases and J by 4 bases, and 10 bases separated the two germline ends. CDR3 coding DNA: TGCAGCGTTGAAGACCCGGCGGCTTACGAGCAGTACTTC. The encoded protein is CSVEDPAAYEQYF.

The chain combines TRBV13 with TRBJ2-7; tentative D call: TRBD1 (6 bases). The germline gives CDR1 PRHDT, CDR2 FYEKMQ (reference sequence). Trimming left V 2 bases short and J 4 bases short, with 12 bases between. The CDR3 runs to 14 residues. CDR3 region: CASSLQDRVYEQYF. The CDR3 nucleotides read TGTGCCAGCAGCTTACAGGACAGAGTTTACGAGCAGTACTTC.

The V and J genes are TRBV7-9 and TRBJ1-5; 7 bases are shared with TRBD1. The CDR3 contains 15 residues. From germline, CDR1 is SEHNR and CDR2 FQNEAQ (reference sequence). The V gene end was trimmed by 5 bases and the J gene end by 5 bases; junction bases not matched to a gene: 9. This chain's CDR3 is CASSPGQFSDQPQHF. CDR3 coding DNA: TGTGCCAGCAGCCCGGGACAGTTTAGTGATCAGCCCCAGCATTTT.

This chain joins TRBV6-2 or TRBV6-3 and TRBJ2-2; TRBD2 matches at 8 bases. CDR1 MNHEY and CDR2 SVGEGT come from the germline V gene. V was pared by 7 bases and J by 5 bases, with 9 bases of the junction left unmatched. CDR3 length equals 15 residues. The CDR3 spells CASNPSGGGTGELFF. The CDR3, as DNA: TGTGCCAGCAACCCCAGCGGGGGCGGGACCGGGGAGCTGTTTTTT.

The chain couples TRBV11-2 to TRBJ2-1; D not resolved. This CDR3 is 14 amino acids long. The V end lost 1 base, the J end lost 7 bases, and 11 bases lay between the germline ends. CDR1 and CDR2 (germline): SGHAT, FQNNGV. The CDR3, as DNA: TGTGCCAGCAGCTTAGTACGTACAGCTAATGAGCAGTTCTTC. Amino acids: CASSLVRTANEQFF.

This chain uses TRBV9 with TRBJ2-2; D remains unclear. The V and J ends lost 4 bases and 7 bases respectively, with 14 bases between them. Germline CDR1 and CDR2: SGDLS and YYNGEE. This CDR3 comprises 14 residues. The CDR3 coding sequence is TGTGCCAGCAGCCCTTTTTTATCGATCGGGGAGCTGTTTTTT. Translation: CASSPFLSIGELFF.

This clone was seen more than once but under ten times. The rearrangement joins TRBV4-3 to TRBJ2-2, with a weak D call TRBD2 (6 bases). Germline CDR1 and CDR2: LGHNA and YSLEER. The CDR3 covers 16 residues. V was shortened by 1 base and J by 2 bases, with 11 bases between the two germline ends. The CDR3 bases are TGCGCCAGCAGCCAAGGCCGGGACTTTAACACCGGGGAGCTGTTTTTT. Protein sequence: CASSQGRDFNTGELFF.

The chain combines TRBV9 with TRBJ1-1; a weak D match, TRBD1 (6 bases). CDR3 length: 15 residues. CDR1 SGDLS and CDR2 YYNGEE come from the germline V gene. Trimming removed 4 bases at V and 4 bases at J, with 17 bases between. CDR3 nucleotide sequence: TGTGCCAGCAGCCCTTGTCGGGGGCGATGCACTGAAGCTTTCTTT. This encodes CASSPCRGRCTEAFF.

V and J are TRBV6-5 and TRBJ1-2; D may be TRBD1 (6 bases). This CDR3 spans 13 amino acids. V was pared by 6 bases and J by 2 bases, with 10 bases between. Germline CDR1 and CDR2: MNHEY and SVGAGI. This CDR3 reads CASRRTDNYGYTF. The CDR3 bases are TGTGCCAGCAGGAGGACAGACAACTATGGCTACACCTTC.

The chain carries TRBV6-5 and TRBJ2-1, with a tentative D call TRBD2 (6 bases). Germline lookup yields CDR1 MNHEY and CDR2 SVGAGI. CDR3 length: 15 residues. Between the trimmed V and J ends, which lost 1 base and 8 bases, there was a span of 15 bases. CDR3 sequence: CASSYYGRKNDEQFF. The CDR3 DNA reads as TGTGCCAGCAGTTACTACGGGAGAAAGAACGATGAGCAGTTCTTC.

The chain uses TRBV28 and TRBJ2-7, with 9 positions matching TRBD2. Germline V gene lookup returns CDR1 MDHEN and CDR2 SYDVKM. The CDR3 covers 16 residues. V trimming: 4 bases; J trimming: 3 bases; junction bases outside the gene matches: 10. The CDR3 DNA reads as TGTGCCAGCAGTTCCCAAGGAGCGGGAGGATTCTACGAGCAGTACTTC. Its protein is CASSSQGAGGFYEQYF.

In its sample, this clone was seen a few times. The chain combines TRBV19 with TRBJ2-7, with D hard to call. The CDR3 sequence is 12 residues long. CDR1 and CDR2 from the germline V gene are LNHDA and SQIVND (reference sequence). V shed 5 bases and J shed 7 bases, with 12 bases lying between them. The CDR3 bases are TGTGCCAGTAGTCCGTCCTTTGGGGAGCAGTACTTC. As protein: CASSPSFGEQYF.

This clone was picked up a small number of times. CDR3 coding DNA: TGTGCCATTAACTCCAGGGACGATAATTCACCCCTCCACTTT. Translating it yields CAINSRDDNSPLHF. V and J are TRBV10-3 and TRBJ1-6, with D maybe TRBD1 (5 bases). The germline V gene has CDR1 ENHRY and CDR2 SYGVKD. Trimming shortened V by 9 bases and J by 5 bases, and 14 bases separated the two germline ends. The CDR3 contains 14 residues.

V is TRBV5-4 and J is TRBJ1-5; no reliable D call. V lost 0 bases to trimming and J lost 7 bases, with 8 bases between them. Germline loops: CDR1 SGHNT, CDR2 YYREEE (reference sequence). The CDR3 is made up of 13 amino acids. The CDR3 here is CASSLDSGQPQHF. CDR3 nucleotides: TGTGCCAGCAGCTTGGACAGCGGGCAGCCCCAGCATTTT.

The chain employs TRBV5-1 and TRBJ2-7; D is undetermined. The CDR3 loop spans 14 amino acids. The V gene lost 0 bases and the J gene lost 3 bases, with 10 bases spanning the gap. CDR1 SGHRS and CDR2 YFSETQ come from the germline V gene. The CDR3, as DNA: TGCGCCAGCAGCTTGGAGGGTGTAATCTACGAGCAGTACTTC. Encoded protein: CASSLEGVIYEQYF.

The genes are TRBV12-5 and TRBJ1-1; D unresolved. CDR3 length: 13 amino acids. V was pared by 1 base and J by 5 bases, with 8 bases between. The germline gives CDR1 LGHNT, CDR2 FRNRAP. DNA for the CDR3: TGTGCTAGTGGTTTGGCAGTCGGGACTGAAGCTTTCTTT. Translated, it gives CASGLAVGTEAFF. The whole variable domain, filled in from reference TRBV12-5 and TRBJ1-1, reads DARVTQTPRHKVTEMGQEVTMRCQPILGHNTVFWYRQTMMQGLELLAYFRNRAPLDDSGMPKDRFSAEMPDATLATLKIQPSEPRDSAVYFCASGLAVGTEAFFGQGTRLTVV.

The chain employs TRBV2 and TRBJ1-4; D not resolved. The length of the CDR3 is 15 residues. Germline assignment: CDR1 SNHLY and CDR2 FYNNEI. Deletions cut 3 bases from V and 7 bases from J, with 15 bases between. In nucleotides, the CDR3 is TGTGCCAGCAGTGAGGGATACGGGGTGGGTGAAAAACTGTTTTTT. Its translation: CASSEGYGVGEKLFF.

This chain connects TRBV27 to TRBJ2-6; perhaps TRBD1 as D (5 bases). This CDR3 has 16 amino acids. Germline V lookup: CDR1 MNHEY, CDR2 SMNVEV (reference sequence). Trimming shortened V by 5 bases and J by 1 base, and 12 bases separated the two germline ends. CDR3 amino acids: CASSPQRQSGANVLTF. The CDR3 nucleotides are TGTGCCAGCAGTCCCCAAAGACAGTCTGGGGCCAACGTCCTGACTTTC. The variable domain in full, with the rest retrieved from reference TRBV27 and TRBJ2-6, is EAQVTQNPRYLITVTGKKLTVTCSQNMNHEYMSWYRQDPGLGLRQIYYSMNVEVTDKGDVPEGYKVSRKEKRNFPLILESPSPNQTSLYFCASSPQRQSGANVLTFGAGSRLTVL.

This clone has only a few counts. This chain connects TRBV2 to TRBJ1-4; D is ambiguous. The CDR3 length is 15 residues. Germline lookup yields CDR1 SNHLY and CDR2 FYNNEI. V was trimmed by 4 bases and J by 0 bases, leaving 9 bases between them. CDR3 loop: CASSVNGATNEKLFF. CDR3 in DNA: TGTGCCAGCAGTGTGAACGGTGCAACTAATGAAAAACTGTTTTTT. Full variable domain (remainder filled in from reference TRBV2 and TRBJ1-4): EPEVTQTPSHQVTQMGQEVILRCVPISNHLYFYWYRQILGQKVEFLVSFYNNEISEKSEIFDDQFSVERPDGSNFTLKIRSTKLEDSAMYFCASSVNGATNEKLFFGSGTQLSVL.

This chain joins TRBV9 and TRBJ2-7; TRBD2 matches at 8 bases. Germline V gene data show CDR1 as SGDLS and CDR2 as YYNGEE. The junction had 13 bases not matched to a gene; V was cut back by 3 bases and J by 5 bases. This CDR3 is built from 16 residues. CDR3 amino acids: CASSEGLVQPWDEQYF. CDR3 DNA sequence: TGTGCCAGCAGCGAGGGACTAGTTCAACCCTGGGACGAGCAGTACTTC.

The V and J genes are TRBV11-2 and TRBJ1-6, with 7 bases identical to TRBD1. The CDR3 covers 18 residues. V trimming: 4 bases; J trimming: 9 bases; junction bases outside the gene matches: 18. Germline CDR1 is SGHAT and CDR2 is FQNNGV. The CDR3 is CASSSLPRVDREGSPLHF. CDR3 sequence (DNA): TGTGCCAGCAGCTCCCTCCCAAGGGTAGACAGGGAAGGTTCACCCCTCCACTTT.

The rearrangement links TRBV5-8 to TRBJ2-1; 7 bases map to TRBD2. There are 16 residues in the CDR3. In germline, CDR1 is SGHTS, CDR2 YDEGEE. Unmatched junction bases numbered 5, after V lost 2 bases and J lost 0 bases. CDR3 protein: CASSFSRTSSYNEQFF. Here the CDR3 DNA reads TGTGCCAGCAGCTTTTCCAGGACTAGCTCCTACAATGAGCAGTTCTTC. Full variable domain (outside the CDR3, taken from reference TRBV5-8 and TRBJ2-1): EAGVTQSPTHLIKTRGQQATLRCSPISGHTSVYWYQQALGLGLQFLLWYDEGEERNRGNFPPRFSGRQFPNYSSELNVNALELEDSALYLCASSFSRTSSYNEQFFGPGTRLTVL.

This clone was recorded only once. The V call is TRBV6-6, the J call TRBJ2-2; no clear D gene. The V end lost 1 base, the J end lost 5 bases, and 5 bases lay between the germline ends. The CDR3 is 13 residues long. The V gene's germline CDR1 is MNHNY and CDR2 SVGAGI (reference sequence). Here the CDR3 DNA reads TGTGCCAGCAGTTACTTGGAAACCGGGGAGCTGTTTTTT. The encoded protein is CASSYLETGELFF.

This clone was recorded only once. The gene calls are TRBV6-2 or TRBV6-3 and TRBJ2-7, with 9 positions matching TRBD2. The CDR3 spans 18 residues. Germline assignment: CDR1 MNHEY and CDR2 SVGEGT. V trimming: 5 bases; J trimming: 3 bases; junction bases outside the gene matches: 17. CDR3 sequence: CASSPWGDSGRKSYEQYF. DNA for the CDR3: TGTGCCAGCAGTCCCTGGGGGGATAGCGGGAGAAAGAGCTACGAGCAGTACTTC.

V gene TRBV30 combines with J gene TRBJ2-7; possibly TRBD1 for D (5 bases). Germline loops: CDR1 GTSNPN, CDR2 SVGIG (reference sequence). Trimming stripped 4 bases from V and 3 bases from J, with 13 bases between. This CDR3 region has 13 residues. The CDR3 DNA reads TGTGCCTGGAACCAGGGTGCATACTACGAGCAGTACTTC. Translated: CAWNQGAYYEQYF.

The V and J genes are TRBV7-8 and TRBJ1-1; 12 positions match TRBD1. This CDR3 is built from 14 residues. V was pared by 1 base and J by 11 bases, with 5 bases of the junction left unmatched. Germline V gene lookup returns CDR1 SGHVS and CDR2 FQNEAQ. The CDR3 DNA reads as TGTGCCAGCAGCTTAGAGGGACAGGGGGCGAATGCTTTCTTT. Translated, it gives CASSLEGQGANAFF.

The chain uses TRBV20-1 and TRBJ1-2; unclear D gene. The germline V and J ends were trimmed by 3 bases and 5 bases, with 4 bases remaining between them. The CDR3 length is 10 residues. In germline, CDR1 is DFQATT, CDR2 SNEGSKA (reference sequence). CDR3 DNA sequence: TGCAGTGCTAGCGCGTATGGCTACACCTTC. It is translated as CSASAYGYTF.